This T cell receptor beta chain emerged from a study of blood T cell repertoires in COVID-19. On the study more broadly: Spain, Italy and the United States supplied samples that represented acute and convalescent COVID-19.

TCRdb's copy holds only in-frame clones and misses some; the assay was immunoSEQ multiplex PCR. There are approximately 68,000 clones in the sample; under 90% occur only once, and approximately 11% lies in the top ten. V dropped 6 bases and J dropped 8 bases, with 16 bases sitting between them. The CDR3 length is 14 residues. Germline V gene lookup returns CDR1 MNHNY and CDR2 SVGAGI (reference sequence). This chain uses TRBV6-6 with TRBJ1-4; a weak D match, TRBD1 (6 bases). Sequenced input: peripheral blood. The receptor was isolated from a man in his 70s with active or convalescent COVID-19. The CDR3 here is CASSPGTTDEKLFF. DNA of the CDR3: TGTGCCAGCAGCCCAGGGACAACAGACGAAAAACTGTTTTTT.